Below, 21 T cell receptor beta chains from the same sample are listed, as sequenced in a study of T cell changes during pregnancy in multiple sclerosis. The assay was immunoSEQ multiplex PCR, and TCRdb's table has in-frame clones only and misses some. The top ten hold roughly 1.2% of the sample, which has approximately 52,000 clones, roughly 88% seen once. The source was CD4+ T cells from peripheral blood mononuclear cells, collected in the second trimester of pregnancy. The source of these receptors is a female donor with multiple sclerosis, enrolled in a pregnancy study.

V gene TRBV4-1 combines with J gene TRBJ2-7, with 9 bases that match TRBD2. V dropped 1 base and J dropped 4; count of bases not matched to a gene: 8. The CDR3 is 16 residues long. CDR1 MGHRA and CDR2 YSYEKL come from the germline V gene. The chain's CDR3 is CASSQGLAGSYYEQYF. Here the CDR3 DNA reads TGCGCCAGCAGCCAAGGCCTAGCGGGAAGCTATTACGAGCAGTACTTC.

This chain links TRBV7-9 with TRBJ2-3, with D perhaps TRBD2 (5 bases). This CDR3 spans 17 amino acids. Trimming pared 5 bases from V and 2 bases from J, leaving 20 bases between. Germline CDR1 reads SEHNR; CDR2 reads FQNEAQ (reference sequence). As DNA, the CDR3 is TGTGCCAGCAGCGCGAAAGGGCGGAGGACCTACACAGATACGCAGTATTTT. Encoded protein: CASSAKGRRTYTDTQYF. Variable domain in full (rest from reference TRBV7-9 and TRBJ2-3): DTGVSQNPRHKITKRGQNVTFRCDPISEHNRLYWYRQTLGQGPEFLTYFQNEAQLEKSRLLSDRFSAERPKGSFSTLEIQRTEQGDSAMYLCASSAKGRRTYTDTQYFGPGTRLTVL.

The chain employs TRBV4-1 and TRBJ1-4; D might be TRBD1 (6 bases). Germline lookup yields CDR1 MGHRA and CDR2 YSYEKL. Trimming left V 3 bases short and J 8 bases short, with 16 bases between. This CDR3 is 15 amino acids long. The CDR3 nucleotides are TGCGCCAGCAGCCAGGGAAACAGGGATTCGGAAAAACTGTTTTTT. Translation: CASSQGNRDSEKLFF.

The chain links TRBV5-4 to TRBJ2-1; 12 nucleotides line up with TRBD2. Germline trimming cut 4 bases from V and 4 bases from J; bases unmatched to any gene: 3. The CDR3 length is 15 residues. The germline CDR1 and CDR2 sequences are SGHNT and YYREEE (reference sequence). CDR3 nucleotide sequence: TGTGCCAGCAGCCCGACTAGCGGGAGATACAATGAGCAGTTCTTC. This encodes CASSPTSGRYNEQFF.

The chain couples TRBV5-1 to TRBJ2-2, with D unclear. Trimming shortened V by 1 base and J by 1 base, and 5 bases separated the two germline ends. Germline V gives CDR1 SGHRS, CDR2 YFSETQ. The CDR3 loop spans 14 amino acids. This chain's CDR3 is CASSLFLNTGELFF. The CDR3, as DNA: TGCGCCAGCAGCTTGTTCCTGAACACCGGGGAGCTGTTTTTT.

V is TRBV7-9 and J is TRBJ1-4, with 7 bases aligning to TRBD1. Germline lookup yields CDR1 SEHNR and CDR2 FQNEAQ (reference sequence). The CDR3 length is 14 residues. J was trimmed by 8 bases and V by 4 bases; bases with no gene match: 7. In nucleotides, the CDR3 is TGTGCCAGCAGCTCAAACAGGGGCAGCGAAAAACTGTTTTTT. This sequence encodes CASSSNRGSEKLFF.

This chain connects TRBV18 to TRBJ1-4; 8 bases agree with TRBD1. CDR3 length: 17 amino acids. The V gene's germline CDR1 is KGHSH and CDR2 LQKENI. The J segment lost 1 base and the V segment lost 3 bases, leaving 7 bases of the junction unmatched. The chain's CDR3 is CASSPSQGAETNEKLFF. The CDR3 region has the DNA TGTGCCAGCTCACCTTCCCAGGGGGCGGAAACTAATGAAAAACTGTTTTTT.

The chain carries TRBV6-5 and TRBJ2-2, with 10 bases matching TRBD1. The CDR3 sequence is 15 residues long. V shed 6 bases, J shed 2 bases, and the junction held 3 bases outside the gene matches. The germline V gene encodes CDR1 MNHEY and CDR2 SVGAGI. CDR3 loop: CASRGQGGNTGELFF. As DNA, the CDR3 is TGTGCCAGCAGAGGACAGGGGGGTAACACCGGGGAGCTGTTTTTT.

The rearrangement uses TRBV11-3 and TRBJ1-2; D not certain. The CDR3 sequence is 14 residues long. Germline assignment: CDR1 SGHNT and CDR2 YENEEA. The germline V and J ends were trimmed by 0 bases and 10 bases, with 15 bases remaining between them. In DNA form, the CDR3 reads TGTGCCAGCAGCTTAGACTCTCGGAGCGGGAACTACACCTTC. This gives the protein CASSLDSRSGNYTF. The full variable domain, in which reference TRBV11-3 and TRBJ1-2 provide the parts outside the CDR3, is EAGVVQSPRYKIIEKKQPVAFWCNPISGHNTLYWYLQNLGQGPELLIRYENEEAVDDSQLPKDRFSAERLKGVDSTLKIQPAELGDSAVYLCASSLDSRSGNYTFGSGTRLTVV.

The CDR3 DNA reads as TGTGCCAGCAGCCTTCGGACAGGGCTGAGGGAGACCCAGTACTTC. The encoded protein is CASSLRTGLRETQYF. This chain uses TRBV7-2 with TRBJ2-5; 8 bases fit TRBD1. Germline V gene data show CDR1 as SGHTA and CDR2 as FQGNSA. The V segment lost 5 bases and the J segment 5 bases; nucleotides outside the gene matches: 10. CDR3 length equals 15 residues.

The chain couples TRBV19 to TRBJ1-5; TRBD1 is a possible D gene (5 bases). The CDR3 consists of 16 residues. CDR1 and CDR2 (germline): LNHDA, SQIVND (reference sequence). Trimming took 4 bases from V and 1 from J, leaving 14 bases between them. The CDR3 reads CASSKVGGGSNQPQHF. CDR3 sequence (DNA): TGTGCCAGTAGTAAAGTGGGGGGAGGGAGCAATCAGCCCCAGCATTTT.

The V gene is TRBV28, the J gene TRBJ2-3, with TRBD2 matching 8 bases. CDR3 size: 15 residues. Germline CDR1 reads MDHEN; CDR2 reads SYDVKM. Losses at the gene ends were 1 base for V and 7 bases for J; bases not matched to a gene: 7. CDR3 nucleotides: TGTGCCAGCAGTTTATTTGGGACTAGTCTTAATACGCAGTATTTT. Its protein is CASSLFGTSLNTQYF.

The chain uses TRBV6-4 and TRBJ2-3; 8 bases line up with TRBD2. With V trimmed by 2 bases and J by 3 bases, 4 bases remained unmatched. This CDR3 region has 15 residues. From germline, CDR1 is MRHNA and CDR2 SNTAGT. The CDR3, as DNA: TGTGCCAGCAGTGACAGTAGCGGGGATACAGATACGCAGTATTTT. This translates into CASSDSSGDTDTQYF.

V usage is TRBV7-7 and J usage is TRBJ2-7, with 9 bases aligning to TRBD1. Germline V lookup: CDR1 SSHAT, CDR2 FNYEAQ (reference sequence). The CDR3 sequence is 14 residues long. The trim removed 5 bases at V and 6 bases at J, leaving 8 bases unmatched. CDR3 amino acids: CASSQGQGTGEQYF. The CDR3 DNA follows: TGTGCCAGCAGCCAGGGACAGGGAACGGGCGAGCAGTACTTC.

The count of this clone is one. This rearrangement joins TRBV4-2 to TRBJ2-1; TRBD2 aligns across 14 bases. The CDR3 is made up of 15 amino acids. V shed 3 bases and J 9 bases; nucleotides not matched to a gene: 4. Per germline, CDR1 LGHNA and CDR2 YNFKEQ. The CDR3 is CASSQGLAGVGEQFF. Here the CDR3 DNA reads TGTGCCAGCAGCCAGGGACTAGCGGGAGTTGGTGAGCAGTTCTTC.

The V gene is TRBV6-1, the J gene TRBJ2-6; a weak D match, TRBD2 (6 bases). There are 14 residues in the CDR3. V was cut by 7 bases and J by 0 bases, with 7 bases left in between. Germline-derived CDR1 and CDR2 are MNHNS and SASEGT. DNA for the CDR3: TGTGCCAGCATGGGAGGCTCTGGGGCCAACGTCCTGACTTTC. It specifies CASMGGSGANVLTF.

The chain has TRBV7-9 and TRBJ2-7, with D maybe TRBD2 (5 bases). Germline V lookup: CDR1 SEHNR, CDR2 FQNEAQ (reference sequence). The CDR3 is 13 amino acids. Deletions cut 1 base from V and 4 bases from J, with 8 bases between. The CDR3 DNA is TGTGCCAGCAGCTTAGACCCGGGGTACGAGCAGTACTTC. Protein product: CASSLDPGYEQYF.

The chain employs TRBV5-4 and TRBJ2-2; TRBD1 might be the D (6 bases). The CDR3 is 15 residues long. The V gene lost 4 bases and the J gene lost 1 base, with 11 bases spanning the gap. CDR1 and CDR2 (germline): SGHNT, YYREEE (reference sequence). CDR3 sequence: CASSRKDRNTGELFF. The CDR3 DNA is TGTGCCAGCAGCCGGAAGGACAGGAACACCGGGGAGCTGTTTTTT.

This clone has more than one count but fewer than ten. The chain combines TRBV7-9 with TRBJ1-2, with a tentative D call TRBD1 (6 bases). This CDR3 region has 12 residues. The germline CDR1 and CDR2 sequences are SEHNR and FQNEAQ (reference sequence). V lost 1 base, J lost 7 bases, and 7 bases lay in between. The CDR3 region has the DNA TGTGCCAGCAGCTTAGAACAGGGTGGCTACACCTTC. It encodes CASSLEQGGYTF.

This rearrangement joins TRBV18 to TRBJ1-1; weak D call: TRBD1 (5 bases). The CDR3 runs 15 residues. Trimming took 3 bases from V and 0 from J, leaving 11 bases between them. Germline-derived CDR1 and CDR2 are KGHSH and LQKENI. The CDR3 loop reads CASSPVGGLNTEAFF. In nucleotides, the CDR3 is TGTGCCAGCTCACCCGTCGGGGGTTTGAACACTGAAGCTTTCTTT.

The V call is TRBV30, the J call TRBJ2-7; D is possibly TRBD1 (6 bases). Germline assignment: CDR1 GTSNPN and CDR2 SVGIG (reference sequence). The germline V and J ends were trimmed by 0 bases and 4 bases, with 10 bases remaining between them. The CDR3 contains 13 residues. The DNA for the CDR3 is TGTGCCTGGAGTGTCCCTCAGGGGTACGAGCAGTACTTC. Protein: CAWSVPQGYEQYF.